Shown below are 8 T cell receptor beta chains from a single sample sequenced in a study of regulatory T cells in long-lasting Graves disease. With iRepertoire HTBI primers and Arm-PCR of CDR3 regions, TCR beta libraries were built. TCRdb redid the calling of the multiplex PCR reads with MiXCR, one entry per CDR3 protein. The sample consists of some 500,000 distinct CDR3 sequences, about 16% of them appearing once. The time point was: newly diagnosed GD, antithyroid drugs for less than 3 months. PBMC RNA was the source of the TCR library. Separately, the same data were catalogued under a study of T cells in Graves' hyperthyroidism and ophthalmopathy.

The source material was peripheral blood mononuclear cells (PBMCs), sampled at new diagnosis, from a patient treated with antithyroid drugs. The receptor source for this set is a woman between 40 and 65 years old with Graves disease.

This clonotype appeared many times. This chain connects TRBV3-1 to TRBJ2-2; no clear D. This CDR3 contains 16 residues. The germline V and J ends were trimmed by 1 base and 5 bases, with 14 bases remaining between them. Germline V CDR1 and CDR2: LGHDT, YNNKEL (reference sequence). The CDR3 sequence is CASSQGSGQATGELFF. The CDR3 nucleotides read TGTGCCAGCAGCCAAGGTAGTGGGCAGGCTACCGGGGAGCTGTTTTTT.

This clonotype came up many times. The chain employs TRBV6-1 and TRBJ2-7, with D maybe TRBD1 (6 bases). Germline lookup yields CDR1 MNHNS and CDR2 SASEGT. The germline V and J ends were trimmed by 8 bases and 2 bases, with 19 bases remaining between them. This CDR3 is 15 amino acids long. This CDR3 reads CASSNPGTPTYEQYF. CDR3 nucleotide sequence: TGTGCCAGCTCCAATCCCGGGACACCTACCTACGAGCAGTACTTC.

At least ten counts were recorded for this clonotype. J is TRBJ1-1 and V is TRBV18; D gene unclear. V was shortened by 3 bases and J by 1 base, with 12 bases between the two germline ends. CDR1 is KGHSH and CDR2 is LQKENI in the germline V gene. The CDR3 has 15 amino acids. Here the CDR3 reads CASSPIRNSNTEAFF. The DNA for the CDR3 is TGTGCCAGCTCACCGATTCGCAACTCGAACACTGAAGCTTTCTTT.

This clonotype was recorded many times. The genes are TRBV12-3 or TRBV12-4 and TRBJ1-1; D unresolved. Trimming took off 5 bases at V and 12 bases at J, with 22 bases between the two ends. This CDR3 region has 14 residues. Here the CDR3 DNA reads TGTGCCAGCAGTCTACTCAGTGGAGGAGTTGGAACTTTCTTT. This gives the protein CASSLLSGGVGTFF.

This clonotype turned up a few times. This rearrangement joins TRBV3-1 to TRBJ1-1; TRBD1 aligns across 7 bases. V lost 5 bases and J lost 7; bases outside the gene matches: 10. CDR1 and CDR2 from the germline V gene are LGHDT and YNNKEL (reference sequence). The CDR3 sequence is 14 residues long. This chain's CDR3 is CASSWGQPGGEAFF. CDR3 bases: TGTGCCAGCAGCTGGGGACAGCCCGGGGGTGAAGCTTTCTTT.

This clonotype was counted ten times or more. The chain links TRBV18 to TRBJ1-6; no clear D gene. The CDR3 runs 14 residues. Germline CDR1 reads KGHSH; CDR2 reads LQKENI. V lost 6 bases and J 9 bases, leaving 15 bases between the germline ends. As DNA, the CDR3 is TGTGCCAGCTCTACCAGCGGGCGCGTTTCACCCCTCCACTTT. The encoded protein is CASSTSGRVSPLHF.

The chain carries TRBV6-9 and TRBJ1-6; TRBD1 aligns across 9 bases. This CDR3 is built from 20 residues. V was pared by 3 bases and J by 5 bases, with 17 bases of the junction left unmatched. CDR1 MNHGY and CDR2 SVAAGI come from the germline V gene. The CDR3 DNA reads as TGTGCCAGCAGTTACGCTACGGGGACAGGGAGGTTTACGGATAATTCACCCCTCCACTTT. It translates to CASSYATGTGRFTDNSPLHF.

The chain links TRBV12-5 to TRBJ1-2; D is possibly TRBD1 (6 bases). Trimming removed 4 bases from V and 4 bases from J, with 22 bases in between. The CDR3 consists of 17 residues. The germline V gene has CDR1 LGHNT and CDR2 FRNRAP. The CDR3 DNA reads as TGTGCTAGTGGTTCCCCAAGGGGGGGGAAACAGGTCTATGGCTACACCTTC. Residues: CASGSPRGGKQVYGYTF.